The entry below gives a single TCR beta chain sequence along with its context. Its antigen is unknown. Repertoires were generated with immunoSEQ multiplex PCR, while TCRdb's copy carries only in-frame clones and drops some. The table includes about 30,000 clones, roughly 94% detected once. Each donor contributed 85,000 to 100,000 T cells on average, unsorted. The CDR3 length is 15 residues. The V and J ends lost 4 bases and 6 bases respectively, with 17 bases between them. Germline CDR1 reads LNHDA; CDR2 reads SQIVND (reference sequence). This sample was taken from a study of T cells in tuberculosis. Across the study: Sequenced TCRs come from CD1B-GMM tetramer-binding T cells.

Study outcomes and limitations: Active tuberculosis patients had shorter CDR3-alpha; the beta difference was nonsignificant. Classification accuracy was about 85% (AUROC 0.85 to 0.95) with the GMM-specific repertoire.

V is TRBV19 and J is TRBJ2-3; D is possibly TRBD1 (5 bases). This sequence originates from a donor aged 10-30 years with latent tuberculosis or without tuberculosis infection. The specimen sequenced was PBMCs. The DNA for the CDR3 is TGTGCCAGTAGTAGGGGCCACCGGGCAGGCGATACGCAGTATTTT. It encodes CASSRGHRAGDTQYF.